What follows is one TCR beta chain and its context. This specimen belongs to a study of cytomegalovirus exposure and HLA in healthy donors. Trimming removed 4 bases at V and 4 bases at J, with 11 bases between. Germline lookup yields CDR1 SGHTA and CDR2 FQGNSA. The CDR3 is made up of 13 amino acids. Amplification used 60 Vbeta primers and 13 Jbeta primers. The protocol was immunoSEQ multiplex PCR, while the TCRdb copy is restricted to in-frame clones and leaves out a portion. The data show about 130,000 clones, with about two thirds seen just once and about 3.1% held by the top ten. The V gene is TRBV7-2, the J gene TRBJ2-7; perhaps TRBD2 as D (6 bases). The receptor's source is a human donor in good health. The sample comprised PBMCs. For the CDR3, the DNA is TGTGCCAGCAGCTCCGGGACTTCTTACGAGCAGTACTTC. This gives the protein CASSSGTSYEQYF.